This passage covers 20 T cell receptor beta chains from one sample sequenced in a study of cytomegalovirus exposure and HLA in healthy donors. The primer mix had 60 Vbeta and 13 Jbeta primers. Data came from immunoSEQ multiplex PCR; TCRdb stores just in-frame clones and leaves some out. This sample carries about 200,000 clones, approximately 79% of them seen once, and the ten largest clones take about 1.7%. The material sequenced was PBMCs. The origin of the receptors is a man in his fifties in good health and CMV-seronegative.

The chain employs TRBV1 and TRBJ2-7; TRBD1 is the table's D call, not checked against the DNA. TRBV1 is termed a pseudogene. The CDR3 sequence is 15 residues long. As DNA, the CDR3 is TGCACCAGCAGCCCCAGGATTAGGGGAATCCACGAGCAGTACTTC. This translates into CTSSPRIRGIHEQYF.

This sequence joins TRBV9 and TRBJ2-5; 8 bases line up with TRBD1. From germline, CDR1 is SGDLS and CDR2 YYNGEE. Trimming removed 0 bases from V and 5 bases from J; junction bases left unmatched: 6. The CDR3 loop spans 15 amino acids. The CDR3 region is CASSVDQGAGETQYF. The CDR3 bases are TGTGCCAGCAGCGTAGACCAGGGGGCGGGGGAGACCCAGTACTTC.

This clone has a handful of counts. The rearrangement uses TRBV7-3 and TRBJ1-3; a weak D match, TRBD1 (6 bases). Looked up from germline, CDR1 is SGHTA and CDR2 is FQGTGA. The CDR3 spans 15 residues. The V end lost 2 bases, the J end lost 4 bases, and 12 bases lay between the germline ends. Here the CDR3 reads CASSLFAGAGNTIYF. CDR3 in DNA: TGTGCCAGCAGCTTATTCGCAGGGGCGGGAAACACCATATATTTT.

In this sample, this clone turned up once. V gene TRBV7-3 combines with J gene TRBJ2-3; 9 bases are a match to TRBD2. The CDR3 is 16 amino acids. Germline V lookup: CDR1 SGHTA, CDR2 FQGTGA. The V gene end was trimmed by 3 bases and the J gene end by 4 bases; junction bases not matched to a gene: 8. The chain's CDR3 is CASSLGGGRVPDTQYF. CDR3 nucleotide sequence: TGTGCCAGCAGCTTGGGGGGCGGGAGGGTCCCAGATACGCAGTATTTT.

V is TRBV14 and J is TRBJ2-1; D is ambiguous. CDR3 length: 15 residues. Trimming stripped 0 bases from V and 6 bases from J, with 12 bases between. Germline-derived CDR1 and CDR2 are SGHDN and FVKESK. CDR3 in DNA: TGTGCCAGCAGCCAAGATTTGCTAGTAACCAATGAGCAGTTCTTC. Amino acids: CASSQDLLVTNEQFF.

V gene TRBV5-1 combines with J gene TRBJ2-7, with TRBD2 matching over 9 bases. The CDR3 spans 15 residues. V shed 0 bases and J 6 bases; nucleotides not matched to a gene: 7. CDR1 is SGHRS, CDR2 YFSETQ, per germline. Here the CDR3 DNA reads TGCGCCAGCAGCTTGGCCAATGCGGGAGGGACCGAGCAGTACTTC. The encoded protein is CASSLANAGGTEQYF.

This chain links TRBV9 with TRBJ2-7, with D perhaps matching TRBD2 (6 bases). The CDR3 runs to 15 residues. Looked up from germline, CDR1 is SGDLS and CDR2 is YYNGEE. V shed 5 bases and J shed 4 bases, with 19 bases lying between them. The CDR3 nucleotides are TGTGCCAGCAGTCAGACCGGGACTGGTTATTACGAGCAGTACTTC. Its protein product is CASSQTGTGYYEQYF.

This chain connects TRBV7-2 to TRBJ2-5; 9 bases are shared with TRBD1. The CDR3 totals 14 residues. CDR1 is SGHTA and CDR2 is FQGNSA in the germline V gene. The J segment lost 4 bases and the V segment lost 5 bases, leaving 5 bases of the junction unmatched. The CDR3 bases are TGTGCCAGCAGCACCCGGGACAGGGCAGAGACCCAGTACTTC. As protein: CASSTRDRAETQYF.

CDR3 amino acids: CAWTGFAYNEQFF. DNA for the CDR3: TGTGCCTGGACGGGATTCGCCTACAATGAGCAGTTCTTC. The V gene is TRBV30, the J gene TRBJ2-1, with a possible D match to TRBD2 (5 bases). Germline V gene data show CDR1 as GTSNPN and CDR2 as SVGIG (reference sequence). V was trimmed by 4 bases and J by 2 bases, leaving 9 bases between them. CDR3 length: 13 amino acids. The complete variable domain, with remaining parts taken from reference TRBV30 and TRBJ2-1, reads SQTIHQWPATLVQPVGSPLSLECTVEGTSNPNLYWYRQAAGRGLQLLFYSVGIGQISSEVPQNLSASRPQDRQFILSSKKLLLSDSGFYLCAWTGFAYNEQFFGPGTRLTVL.

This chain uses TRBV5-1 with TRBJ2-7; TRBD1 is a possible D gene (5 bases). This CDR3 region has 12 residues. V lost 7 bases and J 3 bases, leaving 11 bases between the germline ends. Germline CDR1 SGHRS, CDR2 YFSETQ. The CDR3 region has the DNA TGCGCCAGCGGCATCGACAGCTACGAGCAGTACTTC. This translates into CASGIDSYEQYF.

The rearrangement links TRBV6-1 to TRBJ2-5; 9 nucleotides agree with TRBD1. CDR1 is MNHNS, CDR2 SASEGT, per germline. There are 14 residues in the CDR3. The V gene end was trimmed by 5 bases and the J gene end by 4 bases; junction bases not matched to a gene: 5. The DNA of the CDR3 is TGTGCCAGCAGTTCGGGGACAGGGAGAGAGACCCAGTACTTC. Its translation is CASSSGTGRETQYF.

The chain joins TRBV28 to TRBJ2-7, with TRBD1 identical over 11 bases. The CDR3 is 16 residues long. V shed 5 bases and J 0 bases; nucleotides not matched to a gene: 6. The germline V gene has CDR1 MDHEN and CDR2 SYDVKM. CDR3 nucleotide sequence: TGTGCCAGCAGTCTAGGAGGGACAGGGGGCTCCTACGAGCAGTACTTC. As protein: CASSLGGTGGSYEQYF.

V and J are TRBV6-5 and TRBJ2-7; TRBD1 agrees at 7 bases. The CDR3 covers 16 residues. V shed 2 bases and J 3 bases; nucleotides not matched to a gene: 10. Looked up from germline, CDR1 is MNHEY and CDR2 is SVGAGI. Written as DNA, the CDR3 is TGTGCCAGCAGTTACAATCAAGGACAGGCGCTCTACGAGCAGTACTTC. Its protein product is CASSYNQGQALYEQYF.

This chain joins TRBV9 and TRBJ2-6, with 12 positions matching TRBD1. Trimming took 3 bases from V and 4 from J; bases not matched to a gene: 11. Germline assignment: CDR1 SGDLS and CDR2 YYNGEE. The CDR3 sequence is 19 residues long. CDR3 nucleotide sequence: TGTGCCAGCAGCGCATTCCAGGGACAGGGGGCGCGAGGGGCCAACGTCCTGACTTTC. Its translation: CASSAFQGQGARGANVLTF. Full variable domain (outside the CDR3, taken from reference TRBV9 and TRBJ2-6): DSGVTQTPKHLITATGQRVTLRCSPRSGDLSVYWYQQSLDQGLQFLIQYYNGEERAKGNILERFSAQQFPDLHSELNLSSLELGDSALYFCASSAFQGQGARGANVLTFGAGSRLTVL.

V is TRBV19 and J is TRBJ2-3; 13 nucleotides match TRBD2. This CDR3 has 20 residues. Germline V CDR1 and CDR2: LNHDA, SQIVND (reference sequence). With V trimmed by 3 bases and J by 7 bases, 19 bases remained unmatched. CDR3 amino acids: CASSIRNAATSGRRPHTQYF. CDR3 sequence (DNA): TGTGCCAGTAGTATCCGTAACGCCGCGACTAGCGGGAGGCGGCCACATACGCAGTATTTT.

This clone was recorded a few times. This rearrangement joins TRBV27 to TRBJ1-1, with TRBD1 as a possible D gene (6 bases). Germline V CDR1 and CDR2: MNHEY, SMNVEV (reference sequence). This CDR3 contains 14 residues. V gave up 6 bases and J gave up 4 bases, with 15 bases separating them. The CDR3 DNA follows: TGTGCCAGCAGAACTACAGGGTCCGCCACTGAAGCTTTCTTT. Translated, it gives CASRTTGSATEAFF.

The CDR3 DNA follows: TGTGCCAGCAGAACAGGGGATGCTGAAGCTTTCTTT. Translation gives CASRTGDAEAFF. The chain combines TRBV28 with TRBJ1-1; 7 nucleotides agree with TRBD1. Trimming cost V 6 bases and J 6 bases; bases outside gene matches: 4. This CDR3 has 12 amino acids. CDR1 and CDR2 from the germline V gene are MDHEN and SYDVKM.

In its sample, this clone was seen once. The CDR3 is CASSVGGDYGYTF. The DNA of the CDR3 is TGTGCCAGCAGTGTTGGGGGCGACTATGGCTACACCTTC. This chain joins TRBV6-1 and TRBJ1-2; possible D gene TRBD1, 6 bases. CDR3 length: 13 residues. Germline CDR1 is MNHNS and CDR2 is SASEGT. With 4 bases removed from V and 3 bases from J, the gap between germline ends came to 9 bases.

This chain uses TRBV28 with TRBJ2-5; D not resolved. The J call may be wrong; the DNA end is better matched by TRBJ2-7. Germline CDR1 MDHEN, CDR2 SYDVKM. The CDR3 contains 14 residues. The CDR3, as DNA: TGTGCCAGCAGTTCCCCCCCCAGGTCCTACGAGCAGTACTTC. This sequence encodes CASSSPPRSYEQYF.

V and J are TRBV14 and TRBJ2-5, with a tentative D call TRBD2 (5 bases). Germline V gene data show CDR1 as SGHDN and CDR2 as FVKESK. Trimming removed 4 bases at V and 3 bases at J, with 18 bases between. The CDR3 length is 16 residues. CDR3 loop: CASSLGLLTTKETQYF. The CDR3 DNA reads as TGTGCCAGCAGCCTCGGACTGCTAACGACAAAAGAGACCCAGTACTTC.